The 3 T cell receptor beta chains below all came from one sample that was sequenced in a study of blood T cells in healthy people across ages. Then a second PCR, running roughly 7 to 11 cycles, was carried out with a sample-barcoded 5' primer and a J-beta primer mix. MiXCR, applied by TCRdb to the 5' RACE reads, yields one record per CDR3 protein. The table records 700,000 to 900,000 distinct CDR3 sequences, approximately 53% of them present only once. The sequenced sample was blood. Receptors were obtained from an older man in good health.

This chain uses TRBV11-2 with TRBJ2-1; 8 bases agree with TRBD2. Germline trimming cut 5 bases from V and 5 bases from J; bases unmatched to any gene: 8. Per germline, CDR1 SGHAT and CDR2 FQNNGV. CDR3 size: 15 residues. The CDR3 DNA reads as TGTGCCAGCAGCCCCCGGGATAGCGGGAACAATGAGCAGTTCTTC. Its protein is CASSPRDSGNNEQFF.

The CDR3 sequence is CASSQDWSGAFYGYTF. CDR3 coding DNA: TGTGCCAGCAGCCAAGACTGGTCCGGGGCCTTCTATGGCTACACCTTC. This sequence joins TRBV3-1 and TRBJ1-2, with D possibly TRBD1 on 5 matching bases. V was trimmed by 0 bases and J by 4 bases, leaving 15 bases between them. The CDR3 covers 16 residues. Germline values: CDR1 LGHDT, CDR2 YNNKEL (reference sequence).

The chain employs TRBV10-3 and TRBJ1-2, with no clear D. CDR1 ENHRY and CDR2 SYGVKD come from the germline V gene. V was trimmed by 6 bases and J by 8 bases, leaving 13 bases between them. There are 12 residues in the CDR3. The CDR3 loop is CAIRDSTGGYTF. The CDR3, as DNA: TGTGCCATCAGGGATTCGACGGGCGGCTACACCTTC.